What follows is one T cell receptor beta chain and its context. Lamina propria and intraepithelial lymphocytes were released by processing graft tissue. This specimen belongs to a study of graft-versus-host responses after intestinal transplantation. Study as a whole: All recipients were transplanted with multivisceral, liver-intestinal, or isolated intestinal grafts.

Germline values: CDR1 PRHDT, CDR2 FYEKMQ (reference sequence). The CDR3 spans 14 residues. V was pared by 3 bases and J by 6 bases, with 3 bases of the junction left unmatched. This table comes from immunoSEQ multiplex PCR, and its TCRdb copy is limited to in-frame clones, with some not included. This sample yields about 19,000 clones, of which roughly 78% are seen a single time; about 8.8% belongs to the top ten. The gene calls are TRBV13 and TRBJ2-1; TRBD2 aligns across 9 bases. The material sequenced was ileum tissue, taken roughly 21 days after intestinal transplant. The sequence came from a human patient who received an intestinal transplant, so some T cells may come from the graft donor. This CDR3 reads CASSFLTSGNEQFF. The CDR3 coding sequence is TGTGCCAGCAGCTTTTTGACTAGCGGCAATGAGCAGTTCTTC.